These 9 T cell receptor beta chains originate from one sample sequenced in a study of identical twins. Using its own MiXCR run on the 5' RACE reads, TCRdb lists one record per CDR3 protein. The table shows roughly 250,000 distinct CDR3 sequences, with about 14% occurring only once. The sample comprised memory (CD45RO+) T cells sorted from blood. These receptors all stem from a woman younger than 30 in good health.

The V call is TRBV2, the J call TRBJ2-7; D gene ambiguous. CDR1 is SNHLY and CDR2 is FYNNEI in the germline V gene. The CDR3 extends over 14 amino acids. V was trimmed by 0 bases and J by 3 bases, leaving 9 bases between them. The CDR3 sequence: CASSEARWVYEQYF. The CDR3 DNA follows: TGTGCCAGCAGTGAAGCGCGCTGGGTCTACGAGCAGTACTTC.

There are a few counts of this clonotype. This chain links TRBV7-2 with TRBJ1-2; 7 bases fit TRBD1. V dropped 5 bases and J dropped 3; count of bases not matched to a gene: 6. Germline CDR1 reads SGHTA; CDR2 reads FQGNSA. CDR3 length: 14 amino acids. The CDR3 protein is CASSPRGGDYGYTF. Here the CDR3 DNA reads TGTGCCAGCAGCCCCAGGGGGGGTGACTATGGCTACACCTTC.

This clonotype came up many times. V is TRBV12-3 or TRBV12-4 and J is TRBJ1-4; D unresolved. The ends were cut back, 3 bases at V and 6 bases at J, with 8 bases in the middle. The CDR3 loop spans 13 amino acids. CDR3 in amino acids: CASSFLRYEKLFF. The DNA for the CDR3 is TGTGCCAGCAGTTTTCTCCGTTATGAAAAACTGTTTTTT.

J is TRBJ2-5 and V is TRBV18; D ambiguous. Germline V gene data show CDR1 as KGHSH and CDR2 as LQKENI. Deletions cut 3 bases from V and 1 base from J, with 15 bases between. This CDR3 region has 16 residues. The CDR3, as DNA: TGTGCCAGCTCACCCTTACACAGACAATCCCAAGAGACCCAGTACTTC. Its protein product is CASSPLHRQSQETQYF.

This clonotype was counted between two and nine times. The J gene is TRBJ1-2, the V gene TRBV12-3 or TRBV12-4, with D uncertain. Trimming took off 6 bases at V and 0 bases at J, with 14 bases between the two ends. The CDR3 runs 15 residues. In DNA form, the CDR3 reads TGTGCCAGCAGCCCGACACAACCACCTAACTATGGCTACACCTTC. Its protein is CASSPTQPPNYGYTF.

This clonotype was detected many times. The chain has TRBV5-1 and TRBJ1-1; D remains unclear. Trimming cost V 3 bases and J 0 bases, with 12 bases left between them. Looked up from germline, CDR1 is SGHRS and CDR2 is YFSETQ. This CDR3 comprises 15 residues. The CDR3 DNA sequence: TGCGCCAGCAGCTCCGTCAGCTACCTGAACACTGAAGCTTTCTTT. Protein product: CASSSVSYLNTEAFF.

This clonotype was counted a few times. V gene TRBV20-1 combines with J gene TRBJ2-3, with D possibly TRBD1 on 5 matching bases. Germline CDR1 reads DFQATT; CDR2 reads SNEGSKA (reference sequence). Trimming removed 4 bases from V and 6 bases from J, with 14 bases in between. CDR3 length: 13 residues. The CDR3 DNA follows: TGCAGTGCTATCGTTCCAGGGTGGGATACGCAGTATTTT. Translating gives CSAIVPGWDTQYF.

V is TRBV27 and J is TRBJ1-4; 10 nucleotides match TRBD1. After removal of 6 bases from V and 7 bases from J, the junction contained 8 bases not matched to a gene. The CDR3 is 15 residues long. Germline loops: CDR1 MNHEY, CDR2 SMNVEV (reference sequence). The CDR3, as DNA: TGTGCCAGCAGACCTTGGACAGGGGGTGGTGAAAAACTGTTTTTT. Its translation is CASRPWTGGGEKLFF.

This clonotype was counted only a few times. The chain joins TRBV29-1 to TRBJ2-5, with D tentatively TRBD1 (6 bases). V was clipped by 6 bases and J by 7 bases, with 21 bases between them. The V gene's germline CDR1 is SQVTM and CDR2 ANQGSEA. CDR3 length: 14 residues. The CDR3 spells CSVLYRAGFGTQYF. In DNA, the CDR3 is TGCAGCGTCCTATACAGGGCCGGTTTCGGGACCCAGTACTTC. The full variable domain, in which reference TRBV29-1 and TRBJ2-5 provide the parts outside the CDR3, is SAVISQKPSRDICQRGTSLTIQCQVDSQVTMMFWYRQQPGQSLTLIATANQGSEATYESGFVIDKFPISRPNLTFSTLTVSNMSPEDSSIYLCSVLYRAGFGTQYFGPGTRLLVL.